Sequencing of this TCR beta chain was carried out in a study of cytomegalovirus exposure and HLA in healthy donors. At the level of the study: A preliminary data release comprised tens of millions of unique TCRs obtained from HLA-typed donors. Whole-study results and caveats: TRBV6-2, TRBV6-3 and some other V segments were excluded as indistinguishable. It is likely that the observed cluster of highly shared sequence variants was a sequencing artifact.

CDR3 size: 14 residues. The germline CDR1 and CDR2 sequences are SGHTA and FQGNSA. Trimming shortened V by 5 bases and J by 5 bases, and 15 bases separated the two germline ends. In the PCR, 60 Vbeta and 13 Jbeta primers were used. Sequenced by immunoSEQ multiplex PCR; TCRdb stores in-frame clones only, minus some. The data hold 75,000 to 95,000 clones, with over 65% observed a single time. The donors comprised healthy bone marrow donors. With regard to this clone: What it binds is not known.

Sequencing was carried out using PBMCs. The TCR comes from a man between 45 and 60 years old in good health and CMV-seronegative. The chain joins TRBV7-2 to TRBJ2-5, with TRBD2 as a possible D gene (7 bases). CDR3 sequence (DNA): TGTGCCAGCAGCACCGGGGGGCAGGCTGAGACCCAGTACTTC. Translating it yields CASSTGGQAETQYF.